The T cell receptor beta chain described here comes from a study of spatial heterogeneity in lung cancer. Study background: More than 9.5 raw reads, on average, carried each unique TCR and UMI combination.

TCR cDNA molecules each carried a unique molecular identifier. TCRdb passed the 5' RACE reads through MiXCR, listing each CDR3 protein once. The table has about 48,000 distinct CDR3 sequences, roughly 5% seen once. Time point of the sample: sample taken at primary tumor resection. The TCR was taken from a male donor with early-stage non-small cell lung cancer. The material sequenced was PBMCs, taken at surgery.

For the CDR3, the DNA is TGTGCCAGCAGTTTAATCCCTGGGCTAGCGAGGGCCAAAAACATTCAGTACTTC. This translates into CASSLIPGLARAKNIQYF. V usage is TRBV12-3 or TRBV12-4 and J usage is TRBJ2-4; tentative D call: TRBD2 (6 bases). V was clipped by 2 bases and J by 1 base, with 18 bases between them. This CDR3 contains 18 residues.